A selection of T cell receptor beta chains follows, all from one sample in a study of blood T cell repertoires in COVID-19. Assay: immunoSEQ multiplex PCR; the TCRdb copy retains only in-frame clones and omits some. The sample has over 25,000 clones, more than 80% seen once. The sequenced sample consisted of peripheral blood. All receptors derive from a human donor in a cohort sampled during active COVID-19. The CDR3 runs from the conserved cysteine through the conserved F or W. D genes are given only for firm matches. A row's size may be missing; if present it is once, few, many or a size class.

J,size,V,D,DNA,CDR3
TRBJ2-1,NA,TRBV12-3/TRBV12-4,NA,TGTGCCAGCAGTCTGACTAGGGGCAATGAGCAGTTCTTC,CASSLTRGNEQFF
TRBJ1-2,NA,TRBV7-2,NA,TGTGCCAGCAGCTGGGCTGAGGGCTATGGCTACACCTTC,CASSWAEGYGYTF
TRBJ2-5,NA,TRBV13,TRBD1,TGTGCCAGCAGCTTAGGACAGGGGATGGAGACCCAGTACTTC,CASSLGQGMETQYF
TRBJ2-5,NA,TRBV2,NA,TGTGCCAGCGCAGCGAACCAAGAGACCCAGTACTTC,CASAANQETQYF
TRBJ2-3,NA,TRBV19,TRBD1,TGTGCCAGTAGCCAACAGGGGAACACAGATACGCAGTATTTT,CASSQQGNTDTQYF
TRBJ2-7,once,TRBV2,TRBD2,TGTGCCAGCAGTGGACTAGCGGGAGGCCTCGAGCAGTACTTC,CASSGLAGGLEQYF
TRBJ2-7,NA,TRBV27,NA,TGTGCCAGCAGCGACAGCTCCGAGGAGCAGTACTTC,CASSDSSEEQYF
TRBJ1-1,NA,TRBV6-6,TRBD1,TGTGCCAGCAGCCTCGAGACCGGGACAGCGAACACTGAAGCTTTCTTT,CASSLETGTANTEAFF
TRBJ2-7,NA,TRBV12-3/TRBV12-4,NA,TGTGCCAGCAGTTTCGGGGAAACCTACGAGCAGTACTTC,CASSFGETYEQYF
TRBJ2-7,few,TRBV7-9,NA,TGTGCCAGCAGCTTAGTAGAAATCCGTGACGAGCAGTACTTC,CASSLVEIRDEQYF
TRBJ1-6,NA,TRBV5-1,NA,TGCGCCAGCAGCTTGCTTAATGTTGATTCACCCCTCCACTTT,CASSLLNVDSPLHF
TRBJ1-1,NA,TRBV5-4,NA,TGTGCCAGCAGCTTGCTACCGTCTAATGAAGCTTTCTTT,CASSLLPSNEAFF
TRBJ1-1,few,TRBV10-3,NA,TGTGCCATCAGTGAGTCGGGCAGACCCACTGAAGCTTTCTTT,CAISESGRPTEAFF
TRBJ2-7,NA,TRBV5-1,TRBD1,TGCGCCAGCAGCGAAATGACAATGGGACAGGGTGGATACGAGCAGTACTTC,CASSEMTMGQGGYEQYF
TRBJ2-7,NA,TRBV18,NA,TGTGCCAGCTCACCAGCAGGGGCACGTCTAAACGAGCAGTACTTC,CASSPAGARLNEQYF
TRBJ2-1,NA,TRBV18,NA,TGTGCCAGCTCACCACGTCAGGGGACCTCCCCTTACAATGAGCAGTTCTTC,CASSPRQGTSPYNEQFF
TRBJ2-7,once,TRBV7-9,NA,TGTGCCAGCAGCTCCCCTACGGGGACCTACGAGCAGTACTTC,CASSSPTGTYEQYF
TRBJ1-2,NA,TRBV30,NA,TGTGCCTGGGGTAGCTCCGGGGGCTATGGCTACACCTTC,CAWGSSGGYGYTF
TRBJ2-7,NA,TRBV5-4,TRBD1,TGTGCCAGCAGCTTGGGACAGGGGTTTTTCGGCGAGCAGTACTTC,CASSLGQGFFGEQYF
TRBJ2-1,NA,TRBV7-3,NA,TGTGCCAGCAGCTTAGGCTCTAGCTCCTACAATGAGCAGTTCTTC,CASSLGSSSYNEQFF